This TCR beta chain originates from a study of blood T cells in healthy people across ages (dated by TCRdb to between 2014 and 2017). About the investigation overall: In model experiments, roughly one uniquely barcoded TCR beta cDNA molecule per two T cells was captured by template switching. The donors were divided into four age groups: young (average approximately 17 years), middle-aged (over 35), aged (approximately 59) and long-lived (about 90). To avoid experimental bias, donors of different ages were spread randomly across the sequencing lanes. The study measured age-related changes in TCR beta repertoire diversity using deep sequencing normalized with unique cDNA molecular identifiers. The study analyzed two additional independent replicas of 1 million unique cDNA reads from the same blood draw for two donors, one aged 18 to 29 and one aged 80 or older. Study-wide conclusions, independent of this receptor: Observed TCR beta diversity per million T cells fell roughly linearly with age, and a significant reduction was already apparent by age about 43. Observed TCR beta diversity correlated strongly with the percentage of naive T cells measured by flow cytometry. The CMV infection status of donors was not known, potentially confounding age-related changes in expanded clonotypes. Estimates of total diversity from one million sequenced T cells were regarded as lower bounds and underestimates. Compared with the aged group, the long-lived group had more naive CD4+ T cells, fewer expanded clones and increased TCR diversity, suggesting age selection. Since profiling was done on bulk unsorted PBMCs, naive and antigen-experienced compartments could not be conclusively compared.

About this clonotype itself: It has no known antigen specificity. No base quality values were provided; no much bigger clone lies one nucleotide off.

The method behind the library was 5' RACE. Data came from an Illumina HiSeq 2500. A second PCR of 7 to 11 cycles was performed with a sample-barcoded 5' primer and a J-beta primer mix. A unique molecular identifier was introduced onto each TCR beta cDNA molecule by a template-switch 5' adaptor carrying 12 random nucleotides. Each sample yielded at least 2.5 million CDR3-containing paired-end reads. All of the RNA was converted into first-strand cDNA using the Mint cDNA synthesis kit, with a TRBC-specific oligonucleotide serving as the primer. After uracil-DNA glycosylase treatment, a first 18-cycle PCR used universal primers M1SS and BC2_uni_R on all cDNA. The authors processed their data as follows. For normalization, 1 million high-quality reads were randomly selected from each sample, with every read carrying a distinct molecular identifier. Reads sharing molecular identifiers were discarded rather than binned into consensus sequences. MiTCR, with a Q25 quality threshold and the strictest error-elimination algorithm, was used for CDR3 identification, clonotype clustering and error correction. A nonparametric unseen species model using Euler transformation provided a lower-bound estimate of total TCR beta diversity. TCRdb reanalyzed the raw reads on its own, using fastp at Q25 for trimming and MiXCR for clone calling, and kept in-frame beta chains. Every entry covers one CDR3 protein and lists the most common genes and DNA from its rows. The V and J calls were not made by the authors but by TCRdb's processing. This sample gives nearly 1 million distinct CDR3 sequences in total; roughly half of them show up just once. The ten largest make up roughly 23% of the sample.

The donors were some 36 Caucasian individuals from Russia, aged roughly 6 to 90 years, who were systemically healthy. Roughly 10 milliliters of peripheral blood were drawn from each donor into EDTA-treated Vacutainer tubes. Ficoll-Paque density-gradient centrifugation was used to isolate PBMCs, with at least 6.5 million per sample. Total RNA, at least 6 micrograms per sample, was extracted from PBMCs with Trizol reagent. For every donor, flow cytometry on a PBMC aliquot measured the percentage of naive CD45RAhigh/CD27high T cells. The germline V gene encodes CDR1 LGHDT and CDR2 YNNKEL (reference sequence). The CDR3 covers 13 residues, taking in both the cysteine and the phenylalanine. Here the CDR3 DNA is all that survives: 39 bases in frame from base 1. The junction shows trimming of 4 bases on V and 8 bases on J, plus 11 bases between the germline ends.

The V gene is TRBV3-1 and the J gene is TRBJ1-4, with the D gene too uncertain to name. This receptor was obtained from a woman aged 60-75 years in good health. The material sequenced was blood. The encoded CDR3 is CASSPRHPEKLFF. The DNA sequence is given as TGTGCCAGCAGCCCACGGCACCCAGAAAAACTGTTTTTT.